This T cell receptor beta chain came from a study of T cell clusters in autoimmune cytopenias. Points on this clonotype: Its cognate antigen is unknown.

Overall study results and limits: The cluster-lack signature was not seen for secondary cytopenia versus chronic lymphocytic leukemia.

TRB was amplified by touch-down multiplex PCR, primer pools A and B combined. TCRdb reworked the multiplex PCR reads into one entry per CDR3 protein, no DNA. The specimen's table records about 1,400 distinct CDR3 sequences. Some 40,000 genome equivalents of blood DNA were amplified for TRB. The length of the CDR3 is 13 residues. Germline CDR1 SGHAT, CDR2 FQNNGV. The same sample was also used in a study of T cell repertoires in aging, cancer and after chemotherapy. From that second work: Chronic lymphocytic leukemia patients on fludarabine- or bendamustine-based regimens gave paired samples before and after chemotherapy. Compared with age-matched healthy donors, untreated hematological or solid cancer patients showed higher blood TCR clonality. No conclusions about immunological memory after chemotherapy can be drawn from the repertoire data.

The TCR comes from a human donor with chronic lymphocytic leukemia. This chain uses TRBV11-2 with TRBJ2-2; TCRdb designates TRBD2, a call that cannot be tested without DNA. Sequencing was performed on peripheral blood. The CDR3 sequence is CASSKASAGELFF.